This TCR beta chain was sequenced during a study of patients and donors after allogeneic stem cell transplantation. TCRdb redid the calling of the RT-PCR reads with MiXCR, one entry per CDR3 protein. The sample records approximately 10,000 distinct CDR3 sequences, about 6.4% being singletons. The CDR3 totals 11 residues. Trimming pared 7 bases from V and 6 bases from J, leaving 8 bases between. Germline V lookup: CDR1 SGHAT, CDR2 FQNNGV. This clonotype was seen only a few times. The sequence derives from a human donor who was either an allogeneic HSCT recipient or a stem cell or donor lymphocyte infusion donor (not recorded which). It is not recorded whose cells these are; they may come from a transplant donor. The chain uses TRBV11-2 and TRBJ2-3, with no clear D. What was sequenced was blood, either unsorted or a sorted T cell fraction (not recorded which). Here the CDR3 reads CASTPLDTQYF. The DNA for the CDR3 is TGTGCCAGCACCCCGTTGGATACGCAGTATTTT.